This T cell receptor (beta chain) was sequenced for a study of blood T cell repertoires in COVID-19. About the research overall: The United States, Italy and Spain provided the acute and convalescent COVID-19 samples.

V was pared by 7 bases and J by 4 bases, with 9 bases of the junction left unmatched. CDR1 MNHEY and CDR2 SVGAGI come from the germline V gene. The CDR3 is 14 amino acids. Each participant's cohort was designated according to participant-reported clinical history. Two negative PCRs, clearance, or symptom resolution had been documented for recovered Cohort 3 donors. Authors' methods: Nucleated cell counts were estimated from reference gene primer amplification. Measured with immunoSEQ multiplex PCR; TCRdb has only the in-frame clones, and not every one. From that table come the V and J calls and clone size; the DNA was used to work out D and trimming. This sample has about 480,000 clones, with 88% found just once.

The receptor's source is a middle-aged woman who had recovered from COVID-19. The sequencing sample was made of PBMCs or T cells enriched from blood (not recorded which). The rearrangement links TRBV6-5 to TRBJ1-1; 7 nucleotides agree with TRBD1. The CDR3 loop reads CASTQGEEGTEAFF. In DNA form, the CDR3 reads TGTGCCAGCACCCAGGGGGAGGAGGGCACTGAAGCTTTCTTT.